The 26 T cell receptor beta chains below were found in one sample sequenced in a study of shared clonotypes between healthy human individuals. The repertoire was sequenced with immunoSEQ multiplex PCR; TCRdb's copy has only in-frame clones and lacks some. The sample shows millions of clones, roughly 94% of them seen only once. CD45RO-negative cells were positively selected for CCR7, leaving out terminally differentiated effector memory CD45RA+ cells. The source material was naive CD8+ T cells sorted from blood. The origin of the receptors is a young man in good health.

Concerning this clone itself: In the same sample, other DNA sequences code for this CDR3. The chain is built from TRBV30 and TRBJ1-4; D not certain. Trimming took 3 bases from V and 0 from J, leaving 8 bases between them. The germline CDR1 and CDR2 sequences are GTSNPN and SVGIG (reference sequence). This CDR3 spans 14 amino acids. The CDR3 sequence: CAWSRGATNEKLFF. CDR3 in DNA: TGTGCCTGGAGCCGCGGAGCAACTAATGAAAAACTGTTTTTT.

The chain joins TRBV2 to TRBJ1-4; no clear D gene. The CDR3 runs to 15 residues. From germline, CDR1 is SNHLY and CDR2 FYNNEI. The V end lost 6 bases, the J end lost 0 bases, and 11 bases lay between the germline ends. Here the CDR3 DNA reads TGTGCCAGCAGCCACACGACTGCAACTAATGAAAAACTGTTTTTT. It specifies CASSHTTATNEKLFF.

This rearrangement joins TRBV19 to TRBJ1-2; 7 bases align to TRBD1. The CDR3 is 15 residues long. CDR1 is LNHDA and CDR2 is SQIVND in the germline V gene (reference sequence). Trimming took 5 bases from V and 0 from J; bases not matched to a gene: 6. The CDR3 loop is CASSSRDRTNYGYTF. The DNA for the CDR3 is TGTGCCAGTAGTTCCCGGGACAGAACTAACTATGGCTACACCTTC. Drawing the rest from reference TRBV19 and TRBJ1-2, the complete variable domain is DGGITQSPKYLFRKEGQNVTLSCEQNLNHDAMYWYRQDPGQGLRLIYYSQIVNDFQKGDIAEGYSVSREKKESFPLTVTSAQKNPTAFYLCASSSRDRTNYGYTFGSGTRLTVV.

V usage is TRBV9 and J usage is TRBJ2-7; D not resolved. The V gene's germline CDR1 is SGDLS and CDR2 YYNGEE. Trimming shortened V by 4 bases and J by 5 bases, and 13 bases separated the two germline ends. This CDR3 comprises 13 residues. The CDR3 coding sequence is TGTGCCAGCAGCCCATCCTTAGGCCACGAGCAGTACTTC. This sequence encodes CASSPSLGHEQYF.

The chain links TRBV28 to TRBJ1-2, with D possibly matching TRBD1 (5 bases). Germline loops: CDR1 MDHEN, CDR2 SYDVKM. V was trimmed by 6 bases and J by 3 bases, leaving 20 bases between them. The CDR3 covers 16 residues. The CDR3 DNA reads TGTGCCAGCAGAACCTGGGACGGGGCGAACTACTATGGCTACACCTTC. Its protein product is CASRTWDGANYYGYTF.

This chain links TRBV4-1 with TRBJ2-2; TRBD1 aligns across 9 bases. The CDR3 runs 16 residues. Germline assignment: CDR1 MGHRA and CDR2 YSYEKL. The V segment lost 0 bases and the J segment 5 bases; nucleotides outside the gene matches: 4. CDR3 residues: CASSQEGDRVTGELFF. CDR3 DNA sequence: TGCGCCAGCAGCCAAGAAGGGGACAGGGTTACCGGGGAGCTGTTTTTT.

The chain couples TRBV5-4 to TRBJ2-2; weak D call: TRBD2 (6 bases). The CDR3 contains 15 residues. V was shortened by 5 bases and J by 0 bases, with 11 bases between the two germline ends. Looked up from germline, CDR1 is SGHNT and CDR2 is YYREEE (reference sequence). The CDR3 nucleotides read TGTGCCAGCAGTTTCAGGGAGGCGAACACCGGGGAGCTGTTTTTT. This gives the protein CASSFREANTGELFF.

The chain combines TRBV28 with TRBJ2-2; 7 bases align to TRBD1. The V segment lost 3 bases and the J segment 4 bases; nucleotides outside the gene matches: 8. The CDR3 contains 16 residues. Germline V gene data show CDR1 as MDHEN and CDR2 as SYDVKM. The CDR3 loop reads CASSFFETGTTGELFF. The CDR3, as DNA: TGTGCCAGCAGTTTTTTCGAGACAGGGACCACCGGGGAGCTGTTTTTT.

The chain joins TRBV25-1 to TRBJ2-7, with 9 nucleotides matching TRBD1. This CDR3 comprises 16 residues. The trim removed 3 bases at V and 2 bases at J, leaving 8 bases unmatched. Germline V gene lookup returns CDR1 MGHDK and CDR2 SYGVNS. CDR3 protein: CASSDPRDRDPYEQYF. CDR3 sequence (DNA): TGTGCCAGCAGTGACCCTAGGGACAGGGACCCCTACGAGCAGTACTTC.

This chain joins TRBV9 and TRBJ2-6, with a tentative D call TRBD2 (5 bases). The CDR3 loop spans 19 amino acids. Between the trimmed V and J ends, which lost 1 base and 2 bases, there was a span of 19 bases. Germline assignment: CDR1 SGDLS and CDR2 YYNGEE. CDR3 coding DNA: TGTGCCAGCAGCGTACCTCTAGCTTCTTCTACGCCTGGGGCCAACGTCCTGACTTTC. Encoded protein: CASSVPLASSTPGANVLTF.

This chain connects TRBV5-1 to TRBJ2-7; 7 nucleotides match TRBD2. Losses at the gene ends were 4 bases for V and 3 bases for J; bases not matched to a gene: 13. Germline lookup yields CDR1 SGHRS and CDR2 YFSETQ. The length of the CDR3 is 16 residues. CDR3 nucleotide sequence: TGCGCCAGCAGCCTCCTGTCGGCGGGAGTTGACTACGAGCAGTACTTC. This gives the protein CASSLLSAGVDYEQYF.

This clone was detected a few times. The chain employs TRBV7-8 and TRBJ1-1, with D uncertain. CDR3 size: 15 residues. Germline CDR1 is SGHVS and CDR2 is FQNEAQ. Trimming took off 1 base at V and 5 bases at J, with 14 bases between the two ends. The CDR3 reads CASSLVGQARTEAFF. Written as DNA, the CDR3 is TGTGCCAGCAGCTTAGTGGGTCAGGCGAGAACTGAAGCTTTCTTT.

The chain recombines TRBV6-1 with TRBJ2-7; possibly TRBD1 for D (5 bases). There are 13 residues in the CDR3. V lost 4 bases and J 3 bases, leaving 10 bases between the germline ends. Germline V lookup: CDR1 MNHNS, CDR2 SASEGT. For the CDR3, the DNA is TGTGCCAGCAGTGTACAGGACCTCTACGAGCAGTACTTC. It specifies CASSVQDLYEQYF.

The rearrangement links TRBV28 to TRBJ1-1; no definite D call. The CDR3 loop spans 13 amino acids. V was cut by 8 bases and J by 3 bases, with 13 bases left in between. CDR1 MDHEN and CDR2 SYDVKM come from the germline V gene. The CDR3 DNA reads TGTGCCAGCGGACTAGGACGCCACACTGAAGCTTTCTTT. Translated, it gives CASGLGRHTEAFF.

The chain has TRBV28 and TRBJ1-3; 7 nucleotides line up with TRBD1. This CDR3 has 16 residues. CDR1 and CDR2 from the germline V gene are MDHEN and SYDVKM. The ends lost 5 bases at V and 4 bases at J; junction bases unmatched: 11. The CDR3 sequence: CASSTIETGAGNTIYF. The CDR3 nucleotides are TGTGCCAGCAGTACCATAGAAACAGGGGCGGGAAACACCATATATTTT.

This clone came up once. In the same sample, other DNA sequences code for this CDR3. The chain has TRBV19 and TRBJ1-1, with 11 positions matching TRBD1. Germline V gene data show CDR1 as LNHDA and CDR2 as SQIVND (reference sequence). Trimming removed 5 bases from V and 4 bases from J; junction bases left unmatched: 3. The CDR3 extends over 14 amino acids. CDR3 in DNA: TGTGCCAGTAGTCTGGGACAGGGGGTCACTGAAGCTTTCTTT. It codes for CASSLGQGVTEAFF.

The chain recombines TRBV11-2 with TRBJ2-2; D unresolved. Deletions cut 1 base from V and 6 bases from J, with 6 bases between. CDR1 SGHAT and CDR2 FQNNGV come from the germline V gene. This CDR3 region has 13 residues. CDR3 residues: CASSLGTPGELFF. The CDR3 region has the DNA TGTGCCAGCAGCTTAGGAACCCCCGGGGAGCTGTTTTTT.

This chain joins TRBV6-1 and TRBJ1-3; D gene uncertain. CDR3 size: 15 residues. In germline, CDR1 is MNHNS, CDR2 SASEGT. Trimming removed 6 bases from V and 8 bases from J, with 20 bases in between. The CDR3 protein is CASSVTIEAGDTIYF. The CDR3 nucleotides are TGTGCCAGCAGCGTTACCATCGAAGCCGGGGACACCATATATTTT.

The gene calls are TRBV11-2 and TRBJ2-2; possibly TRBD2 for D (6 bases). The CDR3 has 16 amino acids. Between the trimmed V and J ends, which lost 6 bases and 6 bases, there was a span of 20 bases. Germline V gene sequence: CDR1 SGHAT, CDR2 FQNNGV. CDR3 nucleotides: TGTGCCAGCAGGACCAGCACCCTAGCGTCGCCCGGGGAGCTGTTTTTT. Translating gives CASRTSTLASPGELFF.

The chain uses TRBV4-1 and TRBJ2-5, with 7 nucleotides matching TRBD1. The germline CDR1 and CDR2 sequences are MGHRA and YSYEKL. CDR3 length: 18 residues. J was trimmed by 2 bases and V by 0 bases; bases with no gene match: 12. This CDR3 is CASSQETGRGFVQETQYF. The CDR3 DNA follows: TGCGCCAGCAGCCAAGAAACGGGCAGGGGGTTTGTACAAGAGACCCAGTACTTC.

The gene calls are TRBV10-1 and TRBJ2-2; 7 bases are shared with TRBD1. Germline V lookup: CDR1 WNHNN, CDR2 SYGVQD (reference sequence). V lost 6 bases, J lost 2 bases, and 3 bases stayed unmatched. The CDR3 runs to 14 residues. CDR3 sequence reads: CASRDRSNTGELFF. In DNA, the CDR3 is TGCGCCAGCAGGGACAGGAGTAACACCGGGGAGCTGTTTTTT.

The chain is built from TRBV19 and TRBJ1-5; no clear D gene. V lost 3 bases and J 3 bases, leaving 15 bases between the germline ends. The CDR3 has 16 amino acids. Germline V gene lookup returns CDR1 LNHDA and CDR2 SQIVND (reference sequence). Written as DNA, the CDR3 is TGTGCCAGTAGTATGGTCGGCGGGTTGTACAATCAGCCCCAGCATTTT. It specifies CASSMVGGLYNQPQHF.

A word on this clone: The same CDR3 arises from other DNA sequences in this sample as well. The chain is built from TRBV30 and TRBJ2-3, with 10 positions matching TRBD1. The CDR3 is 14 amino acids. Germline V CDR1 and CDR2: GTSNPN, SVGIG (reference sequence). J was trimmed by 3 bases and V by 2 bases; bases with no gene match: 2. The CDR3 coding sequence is TGTGCCTGGAGTCCGGGACAGGGGACAGATACGCAGTATTTT. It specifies CAWSPGQGTDTQYF.

The CDR3 region is CASSPRRSLGNIQYF. CDR3 DNA: TGTGCCAGTAGCCCACGTCGGTCCTTGGGAAACATTCAGTACTTC. The V call is TRBV19, the J call TRBJ2-4; D gene unclear. V dropped 6 bases and J dropped 6 bases, with 18 bases sitting between them. CDR3 length: 15 residues. Germline V gene data show CDR1 as LNHDA and CDR2 as SQIVND (reference sequence).

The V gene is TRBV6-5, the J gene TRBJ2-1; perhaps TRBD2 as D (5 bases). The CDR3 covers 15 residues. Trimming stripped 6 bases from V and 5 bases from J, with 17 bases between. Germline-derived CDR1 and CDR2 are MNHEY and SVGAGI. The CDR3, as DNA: TGTGCCAGCAGGACGAACCTCGCGGGTCACAATGAGCAGTTCTTC. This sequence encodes CASRTNLAGHNEQFF.

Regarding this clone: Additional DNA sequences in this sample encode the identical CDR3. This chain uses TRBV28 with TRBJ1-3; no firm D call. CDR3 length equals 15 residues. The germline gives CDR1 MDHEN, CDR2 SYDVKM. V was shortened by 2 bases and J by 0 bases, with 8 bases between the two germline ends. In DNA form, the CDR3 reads TGTGCCAGCAGTTTAAGTCAGAGCTCTGGAAACACCATATATTTT. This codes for CASSLSQSSGNTIYF. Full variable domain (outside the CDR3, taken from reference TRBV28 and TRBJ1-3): DVKVTQSSRYLVKRTGEKVFLECVQDMDHENMFWYRQDPGLGLRLIYFSYDVKMKEKGDIPEGYSVSREKKERFSLILESASTNQTSMYLCASSLSQSSGNTIYFGEGSWLTVV.